Shown below are 30 T cell receptor beta chains from a single sample sequenced in a study of blood T cell repertoires in COVID-19. Only in-frame clones appear in the TCRdb table, and some are missing; sequencing was by immunoSEQ multiplex PCR. This table has about 190,000 clones, around 80% appearing once. The sequenced material came from peripheral blood. These receptors all come from a woman older than 75 with active or convalescent COVID-19.

The rearrangement uses TRBV7-2 and TRBJ1-1; 8 positions agree with TRBD1. Trimming cost V 5 bases and J 3 bases; bases outside gene matches: 5. The CDR3 has 14 amino acids. Germline-derived CDR1 and CDR2 are SGHTA and FQGNSA. The CDR3 reads CASSARTGYTEAFF. Here the CDR3 DNA reads TGTGCCAGCAGCGCCCGGACAGGGTACACTGAAGCTTTCTTT. Combining the CDR3 with reference TRBV7-2 and TRBJ1-1 gives the whole variable domain GAGVSQSPSNKVTEKGKDVELRCDPISGHTALYWYRQSLGQGLEFLIYFQGNSAPDKSGLPSDRFSAERTGGSVSTLTIQRTQQEDSAVYLCASSARTGYTEAFFGQGTRLTVV.

This clone was seen a single time. This rearrangement joins TRBV5-4 to TRBJ2-7, with 10 bases that match TRBD1. After removal of 0 bases from V and 4 bases from J, the junction contained 4 bases not matched to a gene. Germline CDR1 SGHNT, CDR2 YYREEE (reference sequence). The CDR3 spans 15 residues. In DNA form, the CDR3 reads TGTGCCAGCAGCTTGGGACAGGGGGCAGGGTACGAGCAGTACTTC. Translated: CASSLGQGAGYEQYF.

This clone was observed a few times. The junction departs from the called germline gene at one end, perhaps through a read error. The chain recombines TRBV30 with TRBJ2-1, with D perhaps matching TRBD1 (5 bases). The CDR3 consists of 15 residues. Per the germline V gene, CDR1 is GTSNPN and CDR2 is SVGIG (reference sequence). CDR3 nucleotides: TGTGCCTCGAGTAAACAGGCCCCCCAATACAATGAGCAGTTCTTC. Translating gives CASSKQAPQYNEQFF.

The rearrangement uses TRBV3-1 (or the pseudogene TRBV3-2) and TRBJ2-5; 8 bases match TRBD2. With V trimmed by 6 bases and J by 2 bases, 8 bases remained unmatched. Germline CDR1 LGHDT, CDR2 YNNKEL (reference sequence). The length of the CDR3 is 15 residues. In nucleotides, the CDR3 is TGTGCCAGCAGGGTTCGGGGGGGAATACAAGAGACCCAGTACTTC. Residues: CASRVRGGIQETQYF.

V usage is TRBV27 and J usage is TRBJ2-1; 11 positions agree with TRBD2. Per the germline V gene, CDR1 is MNHEY and CDR2 is SMNVEV (reference sequence). This CDR3 has 18 residues. Trimming at V came to 4 bases and at J to 5 bases, leaving 13 bases not matched to a gene. The CDR3 DNA reads TGTGCCAGCAGTTACCCTCGTCTAGCGGGGGGCATTCACAATGAGCAGTTCTTC. Encoded protein: CASSYPRLAGGIHNEQFF.

The CDR3: CASSQRDRGRGGELFF. As DNA, the CDR3 is TGTGCCAGCAGCCAACGAGACAGGGGGCGAGGCGGGGAGCTGTTTTTT. The rearrangement joins TRBV3-1 (or the pseudogene TRBV3-2) to TRBJ2-2; 10 positions agree with TRBD1. CDR1 is LGHDT and CDR2 is YNNKEL in the germline V gene (reference sequence). There are 16 residues in the CDR3. V lost 2 bases and J lost 7; bases outside the gene matches: 7.

The V gene is TRBV6-1, the J gene TRBJ1-5; 9 bases are a match to TRBD1. In germline, CDR1 is MNHNS, CDR2 SASEGT. CDR3 size: 16 residues. With V trimmed by 4 bases and J by 4 bases, 8 bases remained unmatched. The CDR3 DNA reads TGTGCCAGCAGTGGACAGGGGGGCGTGGGGAATCAGCCCCAGCATTTT. Its protein is CASSGQGGVGNQPQHF.

The J gene is TRBJ1-6, the V gene TRBV15; 7 positions match TRBD1. The CDR3 consists of 16 residues. Germline CDR1 is LNHNV and CDR2 is YYDKDF (reference sequence). The ends lost 0 bases at V and 9 bases at J; junction bases unmatched: 8. The CDR3 protein is CATSRDQAGGGSPLHF. DNA of the CDR3: TGTGCCACCAGCAGAGATCAGGCAGGGGGAGGTTCACCCCTCCACTTT.

CDR3 DNA: TGTGCCAGCTCACCACCCAGTGGAAACACCATATATTTT. This codes for CASSPPSGNTIYF. The gene calls are TRBV18 and TRBJ1-3; D call uncertain. The CDR3 loop spans 13 amino acids. V lost 0 bases and J lost 3, with 3 bases in between. Germline CDR1 is KGHSH and CDR2 is LQKENI.

V gene TRBV7-2 combines with J gene TRBJ2-1, with 11 nucleotides matching TRBD2. Losses at the gene ends were 4 bases for V and 4 bases for J; bases not matched to a gene: 3. The length of the CDR3 is 15 residues. Germline V gene lookup returns CDR1 SGHTA and CDR2 FQGNSA. The CDR3 loop reads CASSSLAGVYNEQFF. DNA for the CDR3: TGTGCCAGCAGCTCACTAGCGGGGGTGTACAATGAGCAGTTCTTC.

The chain joins TRBV5-5 to TRBJ2-5, with 8 bases that match TRBD1. The CDR3 contains 16 residues. CDR1 is SGHKS, CDR2 YYEKEE, per germline (reference sequence). The V and J ends lost 3 bases and 3 bases, in that order; junction bases with no gene match: 10. The CDR3 is CASSSPDRGREETQYF. The CDR3 DNA reads as TGTGCCAGCAGCTCCCCCGACAGGGGACGTGAAGAGACCCAGTACTTC. Using reference TRBV5-5 and TRBJ2-5 for the parts outside the CDR3, the full variable domain is DAGVTQSPTHLIKTRGQQVTLRCSPISGHKSVSWYQQVLGQGPQFIFQYYEKEERGRGNFPDRFSARQFPNYSSELNVNALLLGDSALYLCASSSPDRGREETQYFGPGTRLLVL.

This rearrangement joins TRBV11-2 to TRBJ2-7; D may be TRBD1 (6 bases). CDR1 and CDR2 from the germline V gene are SGHAT and FQNNGV. The CDR3 sequence is 15 residues long. V was clipped by 1 base and J by 2 bases, with 12 bases between them. The CDR3 reads CASSLGAGDPYEQYF. The CDR3 nucleotides are TGTGCCAGCAGCTTAGGCGCAGGGGATCCCTACGAGCAGTACTTC.

The chain is built from TRBV4-3 and TRBJ1-2; TRBD1 aligns across 11 bases. Germline values: CDR1 LGHNA, CDR2 YSLEER. This CDR3 is built from 16 residues. Trimming at V came to 1 base and at J to 2 bases, leaving 3 bases not matched to a gene. CDR3 DNA sequence: TGCGCCAGCAGCCAAGCCGGACAGGGGGCGAACTATGGCTACACCTTC. The encoded protein is CASSQAGQGANYGYTF.

This clone was counted a few times. The chain employs TRBV6-1 and TRBJ1-3; D remains unclear. Germline V gives CDR1 MNHNS, CDR2 SASEGT. This CDR3 has 14 residues. With 0 bases removed from V and 2 bases from J, the gap between germline ends came to 5 bases. This chain's CDR3 is CASSEAVPGNTIYF. For the CDR3, the DNA is TGTGCCAGCAGTGAAGCCGTTCCTGGAAACACCATATATTTT.

This chain connects TRBV29-1 to TRBJ2-1, with a possible D match to TRBD1 (7 bases). Trimming took 2 bases from V and 9 from J, leaving 14 bases between them. Germline V lookup: CDR1 SQVTM, CDR2 ANQGSEA. This CDR3 is built from 13 residues. This CDR3 reads CSVEPGGGFEQFF. CDR3 nucleotides: TGCAGCGTTGAACCCGGAGGGGGCTTTGAGCAGTTCTTC.

The rearrangement uses TRBV11-2 and TRBJ1-5; D is possibly TRBD1 (6 bases). The CDR3 length is 14 residues. V was shortened by 5 bases and J by 8 bases, with 16 bases between the two germline ends. Germline V gene data show CDR1 as SGHAT and CDR2 as FQNNGV. CDR3 protein: CASSRGGSLEPQHF. CDR3 in DNA: TGTGCCAGCAGCCGAGGGGGTTCCCTGGAGCCCCAGCATTTT.

The genes are TRBV20-1 and TRBJ2-3; 8 nucleotides match TRBD2. CDR1 and CDR2 (germline): DFQATT, SNEGSKA (reference sequence). CDR3 size: 12 residues. Germline trimming cut 3 bases from V and 9 bases from J; bases unmatched to any gene: 5. For the CDR3, the DNA is TGCAGTGCTAGTCAACTAGCGGTGACGCAGTATTTT. Encoded protein: CSASQLAVTQYF.

V usage is TRBV6-2 or TRBV6-3 and J usage is TRBJ2-4; D might be TRBD2 (5 bases). Looked up from germline, CDR1 is MNHEY and CDR2 is SVGEGT. The CDR3 length is 16 residues. Trimming shortened V by 6 bases and J by 4 bases, and 19 bases separated the two germline ends. The CDR3 sequence: CASSPGGTFSKNIQYF. The CDR3, as DNA: TGTGCCAGCAGCCCTGGAGGAACTTTTTCGAAAAACATTCAGTACTTC.

The CDR3: CASGKQGYEQYF. The DNA for the CDR3 is TGCGCCAGCGGGAAGCAGGGGTACGAGCAGTACTTC. The chain uses TRBV5-1 and TRBJ2-7; maybe TRBD1 (6 bases). The CDR3 loop spans 12 amino acids. Trimming took 7 bases from V and 4 from J, leaving 12 bases between them. Germline CDR1 reads SGHRS; CDR2 reads YFSETQ.

The chain has TRBV5-4 and TRBJ2-7, with TRBD1 matching over 8 bases. CDR1 and CDR2 from the germline V gene are SGHNT and YYREEE (reference sequence). CDR3 length: 16 residues. J was trimmed by 0 bases and V by 4 bases; bases with no gene match: 9. In nucleotides, the CDR3 is TGTGCCAGCAGCCGGGGACAGGCAACAACCTCCTACGAGCAGTACTTC. Translation: CASSRGQATTSYEQYF.

The chain employs TRBV5-1 and TRBJ1-6; no definite D call. From germline, CDR1 is SGHRS and CDR2 YFSETQ. The CDR3 length is 15 residues. The germline V and J ends were trimmed by 0 bases and 9 bases, with 13 bases remaining between them. As DNA, the CDR3 is TGCGCCAGCAGCTTGGATGGGCAGTCCGGTTCACCCCTCCACTTT. Its translation is CASSLDGQSGSPLHF.

In its sample, this clone was seen a few times. The chain carries TRBV28 and TRBJ2-7, with 8 positions matching TRBD2. Germline V gene lookup returns CDR1 MDHEN and CDR2 SYDVKM. Trimming took 4 bases from V and 6 from J; bases not matched to a gene: 5. The CDR3 runs 13 residues. Here the CDR3 reads CASSSGGPGEQYF. For the CDR3, the DNA is TGTGCCAGCAGTTCGGGGGGGCCAGGCGAGCAGTACTTC.

The rearrangement uses TRBV11-2 and TRBJ2-5, with 11 bases matching TRBD2. CDR1 and CDR2 (germline): SGHAT, FQNNGV. Trimming took 0 bases from V and 5 from J; bases not matched to a gene: 11. The CDR3 spans 18 residues. The CDR3 is CASSLETSGDQLGETQYF. DNA of the CDR3: TGTGCCAGCAGCTTAGAGACTAGCGGGGACCAACTCGGGGAGACCCAGTACTTC.

The rearrangement links TRBV24-1 to TRBJ2-1; 15 nucleotides line up with TRBD2. Germline V lookup: CDR1 KGHDR, CDR2 SFDVKD. V gave up 3 bases and J gave up 8 bases; unmatched junction bases: 10. This CDR3 has 18 amino acids. Here the CDR3 reads CATSDATSGLAGGDEQFF. CDR3 nucleotides: TGTGCCACCAGTGATGCTACCTCGGGACTAGCGGGGGGTGATGAGCAGTTCTTC.

In DNA, the CDR3 is TGCGCCAGCAGCCAGATTCTCGAGCCATATACGCAGTATTTT. It is translated as CASSQILEPYTQYF. The chain is built from TRBV4-1 and TRBJ2-3; D gene uncertain. The CDR3 sequence is 14 residues long. Germline CDR1 reads MGHRA; CDR2 reads YSYEKL. Between the trimmed V and J ends, which lost 3 bases and 7 bases, there was a span of 14 bases.

The chain links TRBV7-6 to TRBJ2-4; TRBD2 agrees at 8 bases. Germline-derived CDR1 and CDR2 are SGHVS and FNYEAQ. The trim removed 2 bases at V and 5 bases at J, leaving 5 bases unmatched. This CDR3 is built from 15 residues. The DNA of the CDR3 is TGTGCCAGCAGCTTACGGGGGGGTTTCGAAAACATTCAGTACTTC. Translating gives CASSLRGGFENIQYF.

In DNA form, the CDR3 reads TGTGCCAGCAGCTTAGAACTCTATAATTCACCCCTCCACTTT. It is translated as CASSLELYNSPLHF. The chain couples TRBV7-9 to TRBJ1-6; D not certain. V was shortened by 1 base and J by 3 bases, with 4 bases between the two germline ends. The CDR3 loop spans 14 amino acids. Per germline, CDR1 SEHNR and CDR2 FQNEAQ (reference sequence). The full variable domain, with the rest looked up from reference TRBV7-9 and TRBJ1-6, is DTGVSQNPRHKITKRGQNVTFRCDPISEHNRLYWYRQTLGQGPEFLTYFQNEAQLEKSRLLSDRFSAERPKGSFSTLEIQRTEQGDSAMYLCASSLELYNSPLHFGNGTRLTVT.

This clone was counted between two and nine times. This chain uses TRBV9 with TRBJ1-2; 9 nucleotides agree with TRBD1. Germline values: CDR1 SGDLS, CDR2 YYNGEE. The V and J ends lost 10 bases and 2 bases, in that order; junction bases with no gene match: 9. The CDR3 contains 14 residues. CDR3 DNA: TGTGCCGATTACAGGACAGGGGACAACTATGGCTACACCTTC. It is translated as CADYRTGDNYGYTF.

The chain recombines TRBV3-1 (or the pseudogene TRBV3-2) with TRBJ2-2, with 7 bases identical to TRBD2. V lost 4 bases to trimming and J lost 1 base; unmatched junction nucleotides: 6. The CDR3 sequence is 16 residues long. Germline CDR1 reads LGHDT; CDR2 reads YNNKEL (reference sequence). The CDR3 region is CASSPQVAGNTGELFF. In nucleotides, the CDR3 is TGTGCCAGCAGCCCCCAGGTAGCGGGGAACACCGGGGAGCTGTTTTTT.

This chain connects TRBV30 to TRBJ2-5; 7 nucleotides line up with TRBD1. The CDR3 length is 12 residues. V gave up 1 base and J gave up 4 bases; unmatched junction bases: 0. Germline V CDR1 and CDR2: GTSNPN, SVGIG (reference sequence). CDR3: CAWSGQGETQYF. The CDR3 DNA sequence: TGTGCCTGGAGTGGACAGGGAGAGACCCAGTACTTC.